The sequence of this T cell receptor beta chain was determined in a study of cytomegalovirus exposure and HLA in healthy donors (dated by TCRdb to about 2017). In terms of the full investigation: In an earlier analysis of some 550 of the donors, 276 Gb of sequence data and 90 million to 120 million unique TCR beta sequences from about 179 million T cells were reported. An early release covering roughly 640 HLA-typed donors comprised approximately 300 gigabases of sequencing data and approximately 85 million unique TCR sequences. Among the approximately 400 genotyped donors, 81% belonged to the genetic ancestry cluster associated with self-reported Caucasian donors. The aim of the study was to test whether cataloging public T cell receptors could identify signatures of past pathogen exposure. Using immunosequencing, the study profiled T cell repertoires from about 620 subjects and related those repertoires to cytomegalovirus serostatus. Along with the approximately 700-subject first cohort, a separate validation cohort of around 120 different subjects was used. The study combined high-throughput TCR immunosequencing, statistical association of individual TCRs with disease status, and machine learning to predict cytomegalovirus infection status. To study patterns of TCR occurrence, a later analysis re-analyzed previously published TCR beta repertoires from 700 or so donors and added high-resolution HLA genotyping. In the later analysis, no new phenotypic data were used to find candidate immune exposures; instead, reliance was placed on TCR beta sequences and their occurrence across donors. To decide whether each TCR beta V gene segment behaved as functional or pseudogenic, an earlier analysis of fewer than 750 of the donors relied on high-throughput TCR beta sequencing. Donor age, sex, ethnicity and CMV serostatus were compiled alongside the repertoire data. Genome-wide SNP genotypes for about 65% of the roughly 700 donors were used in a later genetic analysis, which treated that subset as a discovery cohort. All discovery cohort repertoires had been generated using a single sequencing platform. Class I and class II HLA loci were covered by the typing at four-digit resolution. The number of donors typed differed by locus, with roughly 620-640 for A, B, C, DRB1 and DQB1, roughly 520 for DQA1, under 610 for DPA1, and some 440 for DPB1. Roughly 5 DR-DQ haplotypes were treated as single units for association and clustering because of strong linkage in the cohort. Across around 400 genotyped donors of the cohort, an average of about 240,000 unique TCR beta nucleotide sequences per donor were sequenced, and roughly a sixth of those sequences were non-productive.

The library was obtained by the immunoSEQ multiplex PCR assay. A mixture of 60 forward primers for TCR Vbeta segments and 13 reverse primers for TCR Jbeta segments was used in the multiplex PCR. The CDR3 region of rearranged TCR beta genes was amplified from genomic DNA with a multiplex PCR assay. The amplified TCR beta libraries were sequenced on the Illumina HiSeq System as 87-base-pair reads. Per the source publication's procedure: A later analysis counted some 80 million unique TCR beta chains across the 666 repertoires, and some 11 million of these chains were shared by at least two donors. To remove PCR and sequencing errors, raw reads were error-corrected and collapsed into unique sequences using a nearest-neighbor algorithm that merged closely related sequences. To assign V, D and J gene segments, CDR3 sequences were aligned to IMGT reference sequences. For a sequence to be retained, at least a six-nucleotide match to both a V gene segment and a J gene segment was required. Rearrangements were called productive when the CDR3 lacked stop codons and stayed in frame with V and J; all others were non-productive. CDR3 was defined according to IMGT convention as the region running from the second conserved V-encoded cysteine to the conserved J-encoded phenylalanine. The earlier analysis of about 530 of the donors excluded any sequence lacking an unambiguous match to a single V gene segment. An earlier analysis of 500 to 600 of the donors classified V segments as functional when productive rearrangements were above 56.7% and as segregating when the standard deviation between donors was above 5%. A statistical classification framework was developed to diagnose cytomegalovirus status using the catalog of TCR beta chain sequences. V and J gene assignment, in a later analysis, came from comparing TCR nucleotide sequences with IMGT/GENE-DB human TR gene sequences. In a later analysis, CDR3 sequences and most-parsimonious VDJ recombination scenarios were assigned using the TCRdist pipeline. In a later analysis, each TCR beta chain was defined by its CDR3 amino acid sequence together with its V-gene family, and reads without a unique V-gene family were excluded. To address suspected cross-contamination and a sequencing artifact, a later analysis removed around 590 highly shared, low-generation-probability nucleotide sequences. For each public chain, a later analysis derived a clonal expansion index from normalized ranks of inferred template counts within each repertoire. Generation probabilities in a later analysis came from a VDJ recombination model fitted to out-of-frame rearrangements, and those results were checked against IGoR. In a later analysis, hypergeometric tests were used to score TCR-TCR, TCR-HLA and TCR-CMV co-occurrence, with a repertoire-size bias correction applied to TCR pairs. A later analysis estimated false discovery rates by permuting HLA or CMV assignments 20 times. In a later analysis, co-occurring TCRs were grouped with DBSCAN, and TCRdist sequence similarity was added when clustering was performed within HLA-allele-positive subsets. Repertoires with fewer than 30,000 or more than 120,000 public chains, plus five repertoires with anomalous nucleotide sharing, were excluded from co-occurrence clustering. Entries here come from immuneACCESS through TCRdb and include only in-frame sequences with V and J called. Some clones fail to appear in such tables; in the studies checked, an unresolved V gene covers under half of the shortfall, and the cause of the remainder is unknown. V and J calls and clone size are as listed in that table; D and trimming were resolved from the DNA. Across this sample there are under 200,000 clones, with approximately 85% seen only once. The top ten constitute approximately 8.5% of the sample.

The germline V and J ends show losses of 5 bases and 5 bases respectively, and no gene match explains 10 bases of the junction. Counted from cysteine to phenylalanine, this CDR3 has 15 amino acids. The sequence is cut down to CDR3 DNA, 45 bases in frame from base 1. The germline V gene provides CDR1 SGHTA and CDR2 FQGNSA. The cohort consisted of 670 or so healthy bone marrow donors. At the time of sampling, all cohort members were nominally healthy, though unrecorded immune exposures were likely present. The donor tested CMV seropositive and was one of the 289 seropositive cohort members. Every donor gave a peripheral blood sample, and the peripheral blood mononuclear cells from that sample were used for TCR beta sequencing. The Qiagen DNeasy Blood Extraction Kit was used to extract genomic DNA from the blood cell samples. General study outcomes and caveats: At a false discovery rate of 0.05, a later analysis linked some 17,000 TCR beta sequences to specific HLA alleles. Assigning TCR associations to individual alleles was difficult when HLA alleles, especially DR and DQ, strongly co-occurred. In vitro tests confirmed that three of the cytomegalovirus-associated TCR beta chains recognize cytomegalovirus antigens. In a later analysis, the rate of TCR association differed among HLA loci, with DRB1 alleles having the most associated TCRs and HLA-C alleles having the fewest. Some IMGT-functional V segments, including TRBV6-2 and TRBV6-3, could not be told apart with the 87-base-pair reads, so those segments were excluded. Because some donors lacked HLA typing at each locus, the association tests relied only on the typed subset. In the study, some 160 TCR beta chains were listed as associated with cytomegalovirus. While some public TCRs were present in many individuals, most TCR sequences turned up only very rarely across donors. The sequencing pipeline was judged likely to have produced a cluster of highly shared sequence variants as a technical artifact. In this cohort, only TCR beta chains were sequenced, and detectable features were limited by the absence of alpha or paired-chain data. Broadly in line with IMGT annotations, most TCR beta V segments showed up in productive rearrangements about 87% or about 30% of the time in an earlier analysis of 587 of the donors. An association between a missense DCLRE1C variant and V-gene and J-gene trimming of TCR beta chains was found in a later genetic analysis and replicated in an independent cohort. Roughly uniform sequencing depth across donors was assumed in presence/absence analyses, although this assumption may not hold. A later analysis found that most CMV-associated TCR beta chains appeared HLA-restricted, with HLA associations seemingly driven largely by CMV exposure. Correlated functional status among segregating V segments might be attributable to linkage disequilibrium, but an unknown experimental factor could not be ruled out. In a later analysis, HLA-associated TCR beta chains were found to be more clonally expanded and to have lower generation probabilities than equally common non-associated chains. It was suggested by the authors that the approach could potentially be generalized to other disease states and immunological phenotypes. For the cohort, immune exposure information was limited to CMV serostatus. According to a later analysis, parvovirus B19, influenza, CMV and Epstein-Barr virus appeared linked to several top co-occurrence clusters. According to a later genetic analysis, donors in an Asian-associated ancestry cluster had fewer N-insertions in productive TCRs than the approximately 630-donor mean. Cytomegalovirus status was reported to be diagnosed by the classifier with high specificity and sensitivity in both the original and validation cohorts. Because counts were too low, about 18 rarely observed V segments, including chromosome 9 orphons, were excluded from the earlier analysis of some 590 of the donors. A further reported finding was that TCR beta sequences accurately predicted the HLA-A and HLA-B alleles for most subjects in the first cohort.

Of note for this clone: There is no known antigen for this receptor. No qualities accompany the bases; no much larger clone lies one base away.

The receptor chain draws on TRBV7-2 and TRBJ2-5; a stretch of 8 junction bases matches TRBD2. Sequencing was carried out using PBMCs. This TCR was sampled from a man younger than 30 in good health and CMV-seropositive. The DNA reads TGTGCCAGCAGCCGCCAGGGGCGGGGGGAGGAGACCCAGTACTTC. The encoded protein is CASSRQGRGEETQYF.